Listed here are 5 T cell receptor beta chains from one sample, sequenced in a study of vaccination effects on CD4 cells after COVID-19. These receptors have no known antigen. The table came from immunoSEQ multiplex PCR; TCRdb's copy has only in-frame clones and leaves some out. This table holds approximately 74,000 clones, 73% found once. Culture proceeded for nine to ten days, and CD4+ T cells were then isolated. The cohort was immunized with two doses of either the BNT162b2 or mRNA-1273 vaccine. The sample consisted of CD4+ T cells from PBMCs cultured without peptide, taken after COVID-19 vaccination. The receptors here all came from a human donor who received a COVID-19 vaccine.

This clone was seen a handful of times. The chain recombines TRBV20-1 with TRBJ1-2; D not resolved. Trimming removed 8 bases at V and 2 bases at J, with 9 bases between. The CDR3 extends over 11 amino acids. Germline V lookup: CDR1 DFQATT, CDR2 SNEGSKA (reference sequence). CDR3 in DNA: TGCAGTACTCAGCAAAACTATGGCTACACCTTC. This translates into CSTQQNYGYTF.

In its sample, this clone was seen once. The chain has TRBV6-2 or TRBV6-3 and TRBJ1-3; weak D call: TRBD1 (6 bases). V lost 5 bases to trimming and J lost 0 bases, with 11 bases between them. CDR1 and CDR2 from the germline V gene are MNHEY and SVGEGT. This CDR3 spans 15 amino acids. DNA for the CDR3: TGTGCCAGCAGTCGCACGGGGGCCTCTGGAAACACCATATATTTT. It translates to CASSRTGASGNTIYF.

The chain uses TRBV19 and TRBJ2-5; possibly TRBD1 for D (5 bases). The length of the CDR3 is 14 residues. Trimming took 3 bases from V and 7 from J, leaving 15 bases between them. Germline CDR1 LNHDA, CDR2 SQIVND (reference sequence). The CDR3 DNA reads TGTGCCAGTAGTATCAGTCAGGGCTGGGCGACCCAGTACTTC. Encoded protein: CASSISQGWATQYF.

This rearrangement joins TRBV12-5 to TRBJ2-2; D not certain. Trimming removed 5 bases at V and 1 base at J, with 8 bases between. Germline CDR1 reads LGHNT; CDR2 reads FRNRAP. There are 14 residues in the CDR3. In DNA, the CDR3 is TGTGCTAGTGGTCCCCCGGAGAACACCGGGGAGCTGTTTTTT. It translates to CASGPPENTGELFF. Filled out from reference TRBV12-5 and TRBJ2-2, the complete variable domain reads DARVTQTPRHKVTEMGQEVTMRCQPILGHNTVFWYRQTMMQGLELLAYFRNRAPLDDSGMPKDRFSAEMPDATLATLKIQPSEPRDSAVYFCASGPPENTGELFFGEGSRLTVL.

The V call is TRBV5-6, the J call TRBJ2-3; tentatively, D is TRBD1 (5 bases). V lost 3 bases to trimming and J lost 4 bases, with 9 bases between them. The germline CDR1 and CDR2 sequences are SGHDT and YYEEEE. This CDR3 is 13 amino acids long. CDR3 bases: TGTGCCAGCAGCTCCGGACATCCAGATACGCAGTATTTT. Its translation is CASSSGHPDTQYF.